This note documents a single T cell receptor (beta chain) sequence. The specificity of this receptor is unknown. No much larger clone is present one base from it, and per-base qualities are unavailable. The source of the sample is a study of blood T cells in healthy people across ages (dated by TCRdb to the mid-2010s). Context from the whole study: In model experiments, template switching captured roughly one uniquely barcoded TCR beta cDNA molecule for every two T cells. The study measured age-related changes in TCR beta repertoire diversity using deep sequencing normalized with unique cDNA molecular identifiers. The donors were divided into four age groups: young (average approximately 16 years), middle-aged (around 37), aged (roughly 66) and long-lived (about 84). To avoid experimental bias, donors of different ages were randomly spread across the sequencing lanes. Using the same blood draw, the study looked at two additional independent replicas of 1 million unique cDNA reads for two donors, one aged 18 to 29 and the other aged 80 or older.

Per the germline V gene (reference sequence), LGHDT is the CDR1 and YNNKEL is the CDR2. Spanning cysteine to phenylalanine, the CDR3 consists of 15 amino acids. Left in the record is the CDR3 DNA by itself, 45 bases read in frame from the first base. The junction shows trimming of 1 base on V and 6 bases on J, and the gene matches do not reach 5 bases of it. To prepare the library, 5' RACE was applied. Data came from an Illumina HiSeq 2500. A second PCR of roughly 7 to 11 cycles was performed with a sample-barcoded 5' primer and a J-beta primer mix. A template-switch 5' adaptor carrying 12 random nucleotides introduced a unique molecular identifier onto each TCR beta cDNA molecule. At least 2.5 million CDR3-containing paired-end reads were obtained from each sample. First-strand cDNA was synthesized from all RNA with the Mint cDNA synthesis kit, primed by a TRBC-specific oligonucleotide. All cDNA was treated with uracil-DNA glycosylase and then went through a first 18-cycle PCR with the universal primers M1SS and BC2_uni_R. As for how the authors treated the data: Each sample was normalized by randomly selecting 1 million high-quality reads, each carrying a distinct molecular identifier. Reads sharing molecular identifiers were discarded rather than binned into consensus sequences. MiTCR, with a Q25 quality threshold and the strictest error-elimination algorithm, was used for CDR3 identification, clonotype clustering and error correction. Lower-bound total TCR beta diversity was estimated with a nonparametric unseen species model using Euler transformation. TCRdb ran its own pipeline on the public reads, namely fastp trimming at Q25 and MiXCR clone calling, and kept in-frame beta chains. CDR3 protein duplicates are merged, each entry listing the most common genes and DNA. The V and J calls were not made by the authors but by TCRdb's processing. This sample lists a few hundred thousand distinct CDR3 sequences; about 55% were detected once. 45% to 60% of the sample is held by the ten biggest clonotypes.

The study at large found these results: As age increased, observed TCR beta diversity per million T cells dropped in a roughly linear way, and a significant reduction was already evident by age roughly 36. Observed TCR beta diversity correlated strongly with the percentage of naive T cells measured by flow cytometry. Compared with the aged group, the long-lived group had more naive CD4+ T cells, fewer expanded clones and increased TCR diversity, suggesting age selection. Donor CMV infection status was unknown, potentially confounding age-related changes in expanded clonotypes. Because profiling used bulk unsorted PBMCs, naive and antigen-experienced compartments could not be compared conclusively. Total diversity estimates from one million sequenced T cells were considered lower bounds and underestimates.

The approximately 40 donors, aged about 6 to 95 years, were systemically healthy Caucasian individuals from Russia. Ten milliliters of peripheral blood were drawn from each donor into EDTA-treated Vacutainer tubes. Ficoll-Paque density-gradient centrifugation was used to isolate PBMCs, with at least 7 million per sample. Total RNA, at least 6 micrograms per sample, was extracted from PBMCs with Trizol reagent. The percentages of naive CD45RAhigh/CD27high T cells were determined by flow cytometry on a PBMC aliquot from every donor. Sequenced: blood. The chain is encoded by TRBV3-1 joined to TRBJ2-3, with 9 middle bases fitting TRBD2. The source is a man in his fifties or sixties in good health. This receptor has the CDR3 CASSQVAGAGDTQYF. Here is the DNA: TGTGCCAGCAGCCAAGTAGCGGGAGCCGGTGATACGCAGTATTTT.